These T cell receptor beta chains were read from a single sample in a study of immune heterogeneity within non-small cell lung tumors. TCRdb passed the multiplex PCR reads through MiXCR, listing each CDR3 protein once. The sample includes more than 10,000 distinct CDR3 sequences, roughly 22% of them seen just once. Sequenced material: lung tumor tissue. The origin of the receptors is a man aged 55 to 70 with non-small cell lung cancer. The CDR3 runs from the conserved cysteine through the conserved F or W. Fields, in order: V gene, CDR3 length, CDR3 protein.

v_gene: TRBV4-2; len: 16; CDR3aa: CASSQELVLKGGELFF
v_gene: TRBV20-1; len: 14; CDR3aa: CSAPASTGEGGYTF
v_gene: TRBV9; len: 15; CDR3aa: CASSETGLSNQPQHF
v_gene: TRBV30; len: 14; CDR3aa: CAWSLGSGANVLIF
v_gene: TRBV6-1; len: 12; CDR3aa: CASSHFNSPLHF
v_gene: TRBV5-1; len: 14; CDR3aa: CASSLRRGSAEQYF
v_gene: TRBV9; len: 18; CDR3aa: CASSVILASGSAHNEQFF
v_gene: TRBV20-1; len: 14; CDR3aa: CSALIRQGSEKLFF
v_gene: TRBV9; len: 14; CDR3aa: CASSDSGDSYEQYF
v_gene: TRBV19; len: 13; CDR3aa: CASSKRPGGEAFF
v_gene: TRBV28; len: 15; CDR3aa: CASTVLGPLTPTLHF
v_gene: TRBV30; len: 12; CDR3aa: CACIMEINEQFF
v_gene: TRBV20-1; len: 14; CDR3aa: CSARQEGYNQPQHF
v_gene: TRBV6-1; len: 14; CDR3aa: CASTIDHRSGELFF
v_gene: TRBV15; len: 14; CDR3aa: CATSLLWTGETQYF
v_gene: TRBV2; len: 13; CDR3aa: CASRGQLNSPLHF
v_gene: TRBV7-3; len: 14; CDR3aa: CASSLVQGTDTQYF
v_gene: TRBV30; len: 15; CDR3aa: CAWSVAGGPSETQYF
v_gene: TRBV20-1; len: 15; CDR3aa: CSAQLIAGALDEQFF
v_gene: TRBV11-2; len: 14; CDR3aa: CASSLDWTNTEAFF
v_gene: TRBV28; len: 15; CDR3aa: CASRAGWASTDTQYF
v_gene: TRBV6-1; len: 11; CDR3aa: CASSFGTEQYF
v_gene: TRBV12-3/TRBV12-4; len: 16; CDR3aa: CASSYRLSGRAVEQFF